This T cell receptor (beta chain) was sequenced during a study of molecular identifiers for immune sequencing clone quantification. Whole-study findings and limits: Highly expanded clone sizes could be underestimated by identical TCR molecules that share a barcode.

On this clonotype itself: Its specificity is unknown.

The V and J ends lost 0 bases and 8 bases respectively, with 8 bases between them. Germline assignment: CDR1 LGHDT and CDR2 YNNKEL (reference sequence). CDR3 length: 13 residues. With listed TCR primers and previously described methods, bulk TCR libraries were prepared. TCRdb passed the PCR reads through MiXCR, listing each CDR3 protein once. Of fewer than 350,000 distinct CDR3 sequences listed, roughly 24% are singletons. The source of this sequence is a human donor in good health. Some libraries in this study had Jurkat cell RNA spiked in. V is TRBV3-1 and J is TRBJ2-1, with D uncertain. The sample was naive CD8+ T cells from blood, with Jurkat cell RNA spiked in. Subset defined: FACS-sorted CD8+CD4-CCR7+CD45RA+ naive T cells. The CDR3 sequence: CASSQEHGDEQFF. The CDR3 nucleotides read TGTGCCAGCAGCCAAGAGCATGGGGATGAGCAGTTCTTC.